This section outlines one TCR beta chain sequence together with its context. This sample is drawn from a study of T cell clonotyping in hematopoietic cell transplantation. Time point meaning: recipient sample about 28 days before transplant, after cytoreduction. Germline CDR1 reads MDHEN; CDR2 reads SYDVKM. V lost 4 bases and J lost 6; bases outside the gene matches: 6. This CDR3 has 15 residues. Libraries were prepared by immunoSEQ multiplex PCR; TCRdb keeps only in-frame clonotypes and omits some of them. In the table there are 2,500 to 3,500 clones, under 97% of which are singletons. The chain combines TRBV28 with TRBJ1-5; 10 bases align to TRBD1. The sample in question was peripheral blood mononuclear cells, obtained before stem cell transplant. This sequence originates from a woman aged 50 to 60 with chronic myeloid leukemia. Some clones in this sample may be carry-over from other donors' samples. The DNA for the CDR3 is TGTGCCAGCAGTTGGACAGGGGGTGTCGTTCAGCCCCAGCATTTT. It yields the protein CASSWTGGVVQPQHF.